The clone carrying this T cell receptor beta chain was counted a few times. The sample comes from a study of blood T cell repertoires in COVID-19. Seattle participants joined during active infection and were tracked over time. TCRdb keeps only in-frame clones here, not all; method: immunoSEQ multiplex PCR. Of approximately 97,000 clones listed, 87% are singletons. This CDR3 is built from 15 residues. V lost 0 bases to trimming and J lost 3 bases, with 11 bases between them. Looked up from germline, CDR1 is LGHNA and CDR2 is YSLEER. The V call is TRBV4-3, the J call TRBJ1-2; the D gene is possibly TRBD1 (5 bases). This sequence originates from a woman aged 50 to 60 with COVID-19, enrolled during active disease. The sequenced sample consisted of peripheral blood. CDR3 nucleotide sequence: TGCGCCAGCAGCCAAGATTCCCAGGGTTACTATGGCTACACCTTC. It codes for CASSQDSQGYYGYTF.